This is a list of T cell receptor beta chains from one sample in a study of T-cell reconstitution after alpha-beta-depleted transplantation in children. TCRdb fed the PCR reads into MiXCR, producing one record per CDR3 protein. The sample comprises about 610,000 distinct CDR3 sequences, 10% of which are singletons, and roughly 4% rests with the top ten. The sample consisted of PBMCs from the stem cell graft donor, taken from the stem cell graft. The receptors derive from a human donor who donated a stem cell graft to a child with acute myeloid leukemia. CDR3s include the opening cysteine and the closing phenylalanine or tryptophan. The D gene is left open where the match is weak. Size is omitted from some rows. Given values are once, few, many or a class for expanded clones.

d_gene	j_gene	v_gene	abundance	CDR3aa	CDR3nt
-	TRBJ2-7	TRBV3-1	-	CASSQAAEGTEQYF	TGTGCCAGCAGCCAAGCCGCCGAGGGGACCGAGCAGTACTTC
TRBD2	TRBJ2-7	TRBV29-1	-	CSVGDYISYEQYF	TGCAGCGTTGGGGACTATATCTCCTACGAGCAGTACTTC
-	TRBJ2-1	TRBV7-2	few	CASSLAYAYNEQFF	TGTGCCAGCAGCTTAGCGTATGCCTACAATGAGCAGTTCTTC
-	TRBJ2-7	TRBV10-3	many	CAITANTGYEQYF	TGTGCCATCACAGCGAACACGGGCTACGAGCAGTACTTC
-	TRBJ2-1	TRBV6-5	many	CASRLDSLSSYNEQFF	TGTGCCAGCAGATTAGACTCGCTAAGCTCCTACAATGAGCAGTTCTTC
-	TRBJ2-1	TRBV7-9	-	CASSRGGTPGMWQFF	TGTGCCAGCAGCCGGGGTGGGACCCCGGGGATGTGGCAGTTCTTC
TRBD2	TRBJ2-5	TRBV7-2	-	CASSLRVAGGQETQYF	TGTGCCAGCAGCTTAAGAGTAGCGGGAGGTCAAGAGACCCAGTACTTC
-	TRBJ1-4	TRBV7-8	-	CASSLTDEKLFF	TGTGCCAGCAGCTTAACAGATGAAAAACTGTTTTTT
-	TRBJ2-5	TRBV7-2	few	CASRPRGLEETQYF	TGTGCCAGCAGACCCCGGGGTCTCGAAGAGACCCAGTACTTC
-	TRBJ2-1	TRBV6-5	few	CASSYDWDEQFF	TGTGCCAGCAGTTACGATTGGGATGAGCAGTTCTTC
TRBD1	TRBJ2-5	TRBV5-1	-	CASSLQGQAQETQYF	TGCGCCAGCAGCTTACAGGGACAGGCGCAAGAGACCCAGTACTTC
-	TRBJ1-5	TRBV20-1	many	CSAEPDRSNQPQHF	TGCAGTGCTGAGCCCGACAGGAGCAATCAGCCCCAGCATTTT
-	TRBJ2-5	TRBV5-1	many	CASSPGPAETQYF	TGCGCCAGCAGCCCAGGACCAGCGGAGACCCAGTACTTC